This T cell receptor (beta chain) was profiled in a study of cytomegalovirus exposure and HLA in healthy donors. To note about this clone: Its antigen is still unknown.

General study results and limits: CMV antigen specificity of three CMV-associated chains was confirmed in vitro.

The PCR was carried out with 60 Vbeta primers and 13 Jbeta primers. The table came from immunoSEQ multiplex PCR; TCRdb's copy has only in-frame clones and leaves some out. The data show more than 95,000 clones, and the top ten clones hold about 2.2%. The sequencing input was PBMCs. The sequence came from a man in his forties in good health and CMV-seronegative.

The DNA for the CDR3 is TGTGCCAGCAGCCAACTGCGCGGGGCGGCTAACTATGGCTACACCTTC. It codes for CASSQLRGAANYGYTF. The chain carries TRBV14 and TRBJ1-2; the D gene is possibly TRBD1 (5 bases). The CDR3 extends over 16 amino acids. Deletions cut 2 bases from V and 0 bases from J, with 13 bases between. Germline V gene lookup returns CDR1 SGHDN and CDR2 FVKESK.